The 24 T cell receptor beta chains below come from one sample, sequenced in a study of shared clonotypes between healthy human individuals. Data came from immunoSEQ multiplex PCR; TCRdb stores just in-frame clones and leaves some out. Here the sample spans 1,500,000 or so clones, 98% to 99% being singletons. The sample taken for sequencing was naive CD4+ T cells sorted from blood. Subset meaning: CD45RA+ positively selected. The source of these receptors is a man aged 25 to 40 in good health.

The V call is TRBV5-4, the J call TRBJ1-2; D gene unclear. Germline loops: CDR1 SGHNT, CDR2 YYREEE (reference sequence). V lost 5 bases, J lost 3 bases, and 8 bases lay in between. The CDR3 has 12 residues. The CDR3 DNA follows: TGTGCCAGCAGTGACGGCTACTATGGCTACACCTTC. It specifies CASSDGYYGYTF.

The chain employs TRBV6-1 and TRBJ2-3, with 8 bases matching TRBD2. Trimming removed 4 bases from V and 0 bases from J; junction bases left unmatched: 6. Germline V CDR1 and CDR2: MNHNS, SASEGT. The CDR3 totals 16 residues. CDR3 amino acids: CASSATSGTSTDTQYF. As DNA, the CDR3 is TGTGCCAGCAGTGCCACTAGCGGTACAAGCACAGATACGCAGTATTTT.

This rearrangement joins TRBV20-1 to TRBJ2-3; D is ambiguous. V was trimmed by 6 bases and J by 2 bases, leaving 6 bases between them. From germline, CDR1 is DFQATT and CDR2 SNEGSKA (reference sequence). The CDR3 length is 11 residues. The CDR3 is CSANLTDTQYF. CDR3 bases: TGCAGTGCCAACCTCACAGATACGCAGTATTTT.

This chain uses TRBV5-4 with TRBJ2-2; D not certain. Trimming took 1 base from V and 9 from J, leaving 10 bases between them. Germline values: CDR1 SGHNT, CDR2 YYREEE (reference sequence). This CDR3 has 13 amino acids. The CDR3 bases are TGTGCCAGCAGCTTGAGCAATGCCCGGGAGCTGTTTTTT. Translating it yields CASSLSNARELFF.

This clone was recorded only once. The V call is TRBV27, the J call TRBJ2-7; 10 bases are shared with TRBD2. Unmatched junction bases numbered 7, after V lost 3 bases and J lost 5 bases. The V gene's germline CDR1 is MNHEY and CDR2 SMNVEV (reference sequence). The CDR3 has 15 residues. CDR3: CASSLWASGSNEQYF. CDR3 nucleotides: TGTGCCAGCAGTTTGTGGGCTAGCGGGAGTAACGAGCAGTACTTC.

V gene TRBV7-8 combines with J gene TRBJ2-7; D is ambiguous. Trimming shortened V by 1 base and J by 3 bases, and 13 bases separated the two germline ends. CDR1 is SGHVS, CDR2 FQNEAQ, per germline. The CDR3 is made up of 15 amino acids. The CDR3: CASSLGLGMDYEQYF. The DNA of the CDR3 is TGTGCCAGCAGCTTAGGGTTAGGAATGGACTACGAGCAGTACTTC.

J is TRBJ2-1 and V is TRBV5-1; D perhaps matches TRBD1 (5 bases). Germline V gives CDR1 SGHRS, CDR2 YFSETQ. This CDR3 comprises 15 residues. The V and J ends lost 4 bases and 8 bases respectively, with 19 bases between them. This CDR3 is CASSQPQGPLDEQFF. The CDR3 DNA is TGCGCCAGCAGCCAGCCCCAGGGCCCGCTCGATGAGCAGTTCTTC.

V is TRBV15 and J is TRBJ1-5; possible D gene TRBD1, 5 bases. The ends were cut back, 0 bases at V and 0 bases at J, with 21 bases in the middle. The CDR3 is 20 amino acids. Germline values: CDR1 LNHNV, CDR2 YYDKDF (reference sequence). DNA of the CDR3: TGTGCCACCAGCAGAGACCCCTGGACACCCGGTGCGAATAGCAATCAGCCCCAGCATTTT. Translation: CATSRDPWTPGANSNQPQHF.

This chain uses TRBV5-4 with TRBJ1-2; 8 bases line up with TRBD1. CDR1 is SGHNT and CDR2 is YYREEE in the germline V gene (reference sequence). The V segment lost 4 bases and the J segment 8 bases; nucleotides outside the gene matches: 16. The CDR3 is 16 residues long. CDR3 amino acids: CASSQQQRQGLRGYTF. CDR3 DNA sequence: TGTGCCAGCAGCCAACAACAAAGACAGGGGCTGAGAGGCTACACCTTC.

This rearrangement joins TRBV14 to TRBJ2-3; D gene unclear. Germline V gene sequence: CDR1 SGHDN, CDR2 FVKESK. The CDR3 sequence is 12 residues long. V was clipped by 4 bases and J by 3 bases, with 5 bases between them. This chain's CDR3 is CASSPWTDTQYF. Written as DNA, the CDR3 is TGTGCCAGCAGCCCCTGGACAGATACGCAGTATTTT.

CDR3 residues: CASRRTVLTYNEQFF. In nucleotides, the CDR3 is TGTGCCAGTAGAAGGACAGTCCTGACCTACAATGAGCAGTTCTTC. V gene TRBV19 combines with J gene TRBJ2-1, with a possible D match to TRBD1 (6 bases). Trimming shortened V by 6 bases and J by 2 bases, and 14 bases separated the two germline ends. Germline-derived CDR1 and CDR2 are LNHDA and SQIVND (reference sequence). The CDR3 runs to 15 residues.

With regard to this clone: At the DNA level, this CDR3 is encoded by other sequences in the same sample as well. This chain links TRBV29-1 with TRBJ2-5, with 9 bases lining up with TRBD2. Germline CDR1 reads SQVTM; CDR2 reads ANQGSEA. The trim removed 4 bases at V and 3 bases at J, leaving 0 bases unmatched. This CDR3 is 12 amino acids long. The CDR3 DNA reads as TGCAGCGTTGGACTAGCGGAAGAGACCCAGTACTTC. Amino acid sequence: CSVGLAEETQYF. Supplemented by reference TRBV29-1 and TRBJ2-5, the full variable domain reads SAVISQKPSRDICQRGTSLTIQCQVDSQVTMMFWYRQQPGQSLTLIATANQGSEATYESGFVIDKFPISRPNLTFSTLTVSNMSPEDSSIYLCSVGLAEETQYFGPGTRLLVL.

The V gene is TRBV11-3, the J gene TRBJ2-6, with D maybe TRBD2 (6 bases). Trimming took 2 bases from V and 1 from J, leaving 6 bases between them. The CDR3 sequence is 15 residues long. Germline values: CDR1 SGHNT, CDR2 YENEEA. The CDR3 nucleotides read TGTGCCAGCAGCTTACGGGGGTCTGGGGCCAACGTCCTGACTTTC. This translates into CASSLRGSGANVLTF.

This sequence joins TRBV7-9 and TRBJ2-2; D may be TRBD1 or TRBD2 (6 bases each). Germline CDR1 reads SEHNR; CDR2 reads FQNEAQ (reference sequence). The CDR3 length is 18 residues. V was trimmed by 5 bases and J by 3 bases, leaving 22 bases between them. The CDR3 here is CASSTSVRRGKDTGELFF. The CDR3 nucleotides are TGTGCCAGCAGCACCTCCGTGAGGAGGGGGAAGGACACCGGGGAGCTGTTTTTT. The full variable domain, its missing parts supplied by reference TRBV7-9 and TRBJ2-2, is DTGVSQNPRHKITKRGQNVTFRCDPISEHNRLYWYRQTLGQGPEFLTYFQNEAQLEKSRLLSDRFSAERPKGSFSTLEIQRTEQGDSAMYLCASSTSVRRGKDTGELFFGEGSRLTVL.

As to this clone: Other DNA sequences from this sample encode an identical CDR3 as well. The chain has TRBV18 and TRBJ2-3, with D unresolved. This CDR3 has 11 residues. The ends were cut back, 4 bases at V and 2 bases at J, with 1 base in the middle. Germline loops: CDR1 KGHSH, CDR2 LQKENI. The CDR3 loop reads CASSLTDTQYF. For the CDR3, the DNA is TGTGCCAGCTCACTCACAGATACGCAGTATTTT.

This clone has only one observation. This rearrangement joins TRBV5-6 to TRBJ2-7; D gene unclear. Germline V gives CDR1 SGHDT, CDR2 YYEEEE. This CDR3 has 16 residues. V lost 4 bases and J 3 bases, leaving 20 bases between the germline ends. CDR3 in DNA: TGTGCCAGCAGCCCCCCGGCGTGGGGTAGGGACTACGAGCAGTACTTC. Translating gives CASSPPAWGRDYEQYF.

In this sample, this clone turned up once. The chain couples TRBV11-3 to TRBJ2-5, with D possibly matching TRBD2 (6 bases). Trimming left V 1 base short and J 0 bases short, with 9 bases between. Germline CDR1 and CDR2: SGHNT and YENEEA. The CDR3 covers 15 residues. As DNA, the CDR3 is TGTGCCAGCAGCTTAGGGGGCGGGAACCAAGAGACCCAGTACTTC. It translates to CASSLGGGNQETQYF.

The chain carries TRBV6-1 and TRBJ1-5; unclear D gene. This CDR3 has 11 residues. Germline V CDR1 and CDR2: MNHNS, SASEGT. V lost 1 base and J lost 13, with 8 bases in between. In DNA, the CDR3 is TGTGCCAGCAGTGAAGGGATCCTACAGCATTTT. Protein: CASSEGILQHF.

The chain joins TRBV2 to TRBJ2-5; 8 bases agree with TRBD1. Germline V gene sequence: CDR1 SNHLY, CDR2 FYNNEI. V dropped 9 bases and J dropped 4; count of bases not matched to a gene: 7. This CDR3 comprises 13 residues. For the CDR3, the DNA is TGTGCCAGTGCGGACAGGGATAGAGAGACCCAGTACTTC. Protein product: CASADRDRETQYF.

The V gene is TRBV9, the J gene TRBJ1-1; unclear D gene. The ends were cut back, 0 bases at V and 0 bases at J, with 9 bases in the middle. The germline V gene encodes CDR1 SGDLS and CDR2 YYNGEE. This CDR3 spans 15 amino acids. In DNA, the CDR3 is TGTGCCAGCAGCGTAGGGCACCGGATGAACACTGAAGCTTTCTTT. Its translation: CASSVGHRMNTEAFF.

CDR3 residues: CASSEGTIPYNEQFF. CDR3 nucleotides: TGCGCCAGCAGCGAAGGGACTATTCCCTACAATGAGCAGTTCTTC. The gene calls are TRBV5-1 and TRBJ2-1; 7 bases fit TRBD2. V shed 4 bases, J shed 2 bases, and the junction held 6 bases outside the gene matches. The germline V gene has CDR1 SGHRS and CDR2 YFSETQ. CDR3 length: 15 amino acids.

This clone was seen just once. The rearrangement joins TRBV10-3 to TRBJ2-7, with D possibly TRBD1 on 5 matching bases. The CDR3 loop spans 12 amino acids. CDR1 and CDR2 (germline): ENHRY, SYGVKD. V was clipped by 7 bases and J by 1 base, with 8 bases between them. CDR3 amino acids: CAIKDISYEQYF. CDR3 nucleotide sequence: TGTGCCATCAAGGACATTTCCTACGAGCAGTACTTC.

The chain employs TRBV5-1 and TRBJ2-2; 9 bases align to TRBD1. The CDR3 length is 14 residues. The trim removed 4 bases at V and 7 bases at J, leaving 5 bases unmatched. Germline loops: CDR1 SGHRS, CDR2 YFSETQ. The CDR3 coding sequence is TGCGCCAGCAGCACTACAGGGGGCGGCGGGGAGCTGTTTTTT. This encodes CASSTTGGGGELFF. Looking up the rest from reference TRBV5-1 and TRBJ2-2 gives the full variable domain: KAGVTQTPRYLIKTRGQQVTLSCSPISGHRSVSWYQQTPGQGLQFLFEYFSETQRNKGNFPGRFSGRQFSNSRSEMNVSTLELGDSALYLCASSTTGGGGELFFGEGSRLTVL.

This clone was seen only once. The chain combines TRBV7-7 with TRBJ2-2; 9 bases are a match to TRBD2. Looked up from germline, CDR1 is SSHAT and CDR2 is FNYEAQ (reference sequence). This CDR3 comprises 14 residues. Trimming at V came to 8 bases and at J to 7 bases, leaving 8 bases not matched to a gene. The CDR3 here is CASGVAGEFGELFF. CDR3 bases: TGTGCCAGCGGTGTAGCGGGAGAGTTCGGGGAGCTGTTTTTT.